This T cell receptor (beta chain) originates from a study of T-cell memory formation after mild COVID-19 (dated by TCRdb to about 2021). Background for the entire study: TCR sequence clusters from the two donors were largely donor specific. T-cell clones expanding and contracting after mild COVID-19 in a couple of donors were tracked by longitudinal TCRalpha and TCRbeta repertoire sequencing. The cohort comprised two young, previously healthy adult volunteers, one female and one male.

Sequencing was performed on an Illumina NovaSeq 6000. TCRalpha and TCRbeta cDNA libraries were built by 5'RACE with constant-segment primers, adding sample barcodes and unique molecular identifiers. RNA was extracted from every sample with Trizol reagent. Libraries were amplified in two PCR steps, with a second sample barcode and Illumina TruSeq adapters added in the second step. Sequencing of the libraries was done on an Illumina NovaSeq, producing 2 x 150 bp paired-end reads. Per the authors' processing: With migec v1.2.7, reads were demultiplexed and then collapsed into UMI-guided consensus sequences. Using mixcr v2.1.11, UMI consensuses were aligned to TRA and TRB V and J templates and then assembled into clonotypes. A clonotype was counted as expanded or contracted only if both edgeR and NoisET called the change significant, with noise models trained on biological replicates. edgeR calls used a false discovery rate-adjusted p below 0.01 and a log2 fold-change threshold of 1. As an exploratory analysis of dynamics, max-normalized trajectories of the 1000 most abundant clonotypes were examined by PCA with hierarchical clustering. Separately sequenced CD4+ and CD8+ repertoires were used to assign a CD4 or CD8 phenotype to each responding clone. TCRdb handled the public reads itself, with Q25 trimming in fastp and clone calling in MiXCR, and kept productive beta chains. Every CDR3 protein is listed once, alongside the most common genes and DNA of its rows. The V and J calls follow TCRdb's processing rather than the paper's. Present in this sample are under 250,000 distinct CDR3 sequences, 8% to 9.5% of which were seen just once. The biggest ten clones account for 20% to 25% of the sample.

Sequences SGHTA (CDR1) and FQGTGA (CDR2) are obtained from the germline V gene. From the cysteine up to the phenylalanine, the CDR3 has a length of 13 residues. Only the CDR3 part of the read is kept: 39 bases, read in frame from the first base. V gives up 4 bases and J gives up 3 bases, and the segment between their germline ends measures 6 bases. PBMCs were isolated by Ficoll-Paque density gradient centrifugation. Worth noting for this clonotype: The target of this receptor is not known. The input lacks base qualities; no much larger clone sits a single base away.

What the work shows at the level of the full study, not this receptor alone: Some responding clones were detected in pre-infection memory, suggesting pre-existing cross-reactive memory T cells joined the SARS-CoV-2 response. Clones that contracted from day 15 to 85 showed balanced CD4/CD8 phenotypes, whereas a second wave of clones that expanded from day 15 to 37 leaned towards CD4+. The study covered only a couple of mild cases, and larger cohorts including severe cases with pre-infection samples were considered necessary. SARS-CoV-2 specificity of the second-wave clones peaking on day 37 was not confirmed. Contracting CD4+ clones appeared mostly in the CM and EM memory subsets, whereas CD8+ clones were enriched in EMRA.

This clonotype was sampled from a young man who had mild COVID-19 (a few samples of this study predate the infection). The sample titles of this study are shuffled in the database, so cell type and time point are left out; the donor was told from shared clones. The sample comprised PBMCs or a T cell subset sorted from them (not recorded which). The sequence is built from TRBV7-3 and TRBJ2-2; the best D guess is TRBD1, with 5 bases matching. The CDR3 reads CASSSRDTGELFF. At the DNA level, the sequence is TGTGCCAGCAGCTCCAGGGACACCGGGGAGCTGTTTTTT.